The source of this TCR beta chain is a study of read filtering for tumor transcriptome and immune sequencing. The study's findings and limits: IR-seq and RNA-seq agreed better without single-read clonotypes. The sorted CD138-negative fraction was a mixed bone marrow immune population, not purified T cells.

This library used roughly 400 ng RNA and molecular barcoded adaptors spanning alpha/delta and beta/gamma chains. TCRdb passed the reads through MiXCR, listing each CDR3 protein once. The profile shows around 58,000 distinct CDR3 sequences, around 13% of them singletons. The length of the CDR3 is 20 residues. The ends were cut back, 0 bases at V and 4 bases at J, with 28 bases in the middle. CDR1 and CDR2 from the germline V gene are SQVTM and ANQGSEA. This clonotype was seen ten or more times. Its antigen is unidentified. V is TRBV29-1 and J is TRBJ1-5, with D possibly matching TRBD1 (6 bases). The sequence came from a donor at least 40 years old with multiple myeloma. Sequenced: a population of CD138-negative cells sorted from bone marrow. CDR3 nucleotides: TGCAGCGTTGAAGATCGGACGGGGGCCCCCGGGACCGACATAAATCAGCCCCAGCATTTT. Encoded protein: CSVEDRTGAPGTDINQPQHF.